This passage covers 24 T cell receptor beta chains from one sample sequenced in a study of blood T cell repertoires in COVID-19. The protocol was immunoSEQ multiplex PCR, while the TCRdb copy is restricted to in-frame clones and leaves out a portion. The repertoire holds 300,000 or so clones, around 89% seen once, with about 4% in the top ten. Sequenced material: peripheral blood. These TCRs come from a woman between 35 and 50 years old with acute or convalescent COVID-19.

Here the CDR3 reads CASGGTGHGYTF. The CDR3 DNA reads TGTGCCAGCGGCGGGACAGGGCATGGCTACACCTTC. The V and J genes are TRBV5-6 and TRBJ1-2; 9 nucleotides agree with TRBD1. CDR3 length equals 12 residues. Germline values: CDR1 SGHDT, CDR2 YYEEEE. Trimming at V came to 7 bases and at J to 6 bases, leaving 4 bases not matched to a gene.

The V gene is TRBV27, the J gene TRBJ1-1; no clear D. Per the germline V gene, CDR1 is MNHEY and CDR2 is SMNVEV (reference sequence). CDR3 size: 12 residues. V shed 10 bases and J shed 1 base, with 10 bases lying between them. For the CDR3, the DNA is TGTGCCACCTATGCGGGGAACACTGAAGCTTTCTTT. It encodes CATYAGNTEAFF.

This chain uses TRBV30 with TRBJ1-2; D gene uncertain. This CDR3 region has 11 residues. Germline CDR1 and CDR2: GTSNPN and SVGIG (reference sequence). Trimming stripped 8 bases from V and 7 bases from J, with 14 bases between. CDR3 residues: CAGRLVSGYTF. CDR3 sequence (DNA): TGTGCCGGCCGCCTGGTCAGTGGCTACACCTTC.

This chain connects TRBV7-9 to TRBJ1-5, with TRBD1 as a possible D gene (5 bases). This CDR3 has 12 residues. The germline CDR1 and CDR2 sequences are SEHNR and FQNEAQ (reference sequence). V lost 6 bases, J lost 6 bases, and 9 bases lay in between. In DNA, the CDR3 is TGTGCCAGCAGTCGACAGTCTCAGCCCCAGCATTTT. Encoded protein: CASSRQSQPQHF.

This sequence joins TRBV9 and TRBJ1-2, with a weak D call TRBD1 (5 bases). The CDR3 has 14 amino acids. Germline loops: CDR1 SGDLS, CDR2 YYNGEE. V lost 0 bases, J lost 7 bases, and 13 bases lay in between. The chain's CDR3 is CASSVDDGTGGYTF. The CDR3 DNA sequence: TGTGCCAGCAGCGTAGACGACGGGACTGGTGGCTACACCTTC.

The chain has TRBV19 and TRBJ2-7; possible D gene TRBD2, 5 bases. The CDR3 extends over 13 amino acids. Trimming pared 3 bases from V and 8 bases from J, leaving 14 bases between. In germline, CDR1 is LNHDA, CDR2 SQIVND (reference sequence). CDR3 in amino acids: CASSIGEGRKQYV. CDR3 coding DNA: TGTGCCAGTAGTATCGGGGAAGGACGCAAGCAGTACGTC.

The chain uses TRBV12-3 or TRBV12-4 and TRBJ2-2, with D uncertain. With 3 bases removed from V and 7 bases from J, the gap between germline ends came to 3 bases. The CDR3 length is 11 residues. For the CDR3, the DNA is TGTGCCAGCAGTTTCATCGGGGAGCTGTTTTTT. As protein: CASSFIGELFF.

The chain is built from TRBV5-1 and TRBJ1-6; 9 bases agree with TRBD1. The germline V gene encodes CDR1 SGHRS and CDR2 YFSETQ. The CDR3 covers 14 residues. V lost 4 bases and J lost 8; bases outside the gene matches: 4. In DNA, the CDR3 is TGCGCCAGCAGCGGGACAGGGAGAGATTCACCCCTCCACTTT. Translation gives CASSGTGRDSPLHF.

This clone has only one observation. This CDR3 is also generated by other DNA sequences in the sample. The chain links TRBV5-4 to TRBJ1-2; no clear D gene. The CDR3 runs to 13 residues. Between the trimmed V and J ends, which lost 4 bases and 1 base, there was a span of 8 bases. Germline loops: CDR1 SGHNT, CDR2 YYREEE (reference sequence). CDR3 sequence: CASSLDGNYGYTF. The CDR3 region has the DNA TGTGCCAGCAGCCTGGACGGTAACTATGGCTACACCTTC.

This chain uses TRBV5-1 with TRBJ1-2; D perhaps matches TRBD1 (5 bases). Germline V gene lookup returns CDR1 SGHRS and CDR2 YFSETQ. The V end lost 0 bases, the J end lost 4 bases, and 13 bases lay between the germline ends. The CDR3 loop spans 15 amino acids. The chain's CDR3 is CASSLEPFGGYGYTF. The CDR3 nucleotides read TGCGCCAGCAGCTTGGAACCGTTCGGGGGCTATGGCTACACCTTC.

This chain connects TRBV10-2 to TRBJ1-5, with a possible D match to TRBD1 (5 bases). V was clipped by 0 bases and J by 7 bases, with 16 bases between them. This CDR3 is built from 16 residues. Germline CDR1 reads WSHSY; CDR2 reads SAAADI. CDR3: CASSESMAGLGQPQHF. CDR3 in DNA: TGCGCCAGCAGTGAGTCGATGGCGGGGCTGGGACAGCCCCAGCATTTT.

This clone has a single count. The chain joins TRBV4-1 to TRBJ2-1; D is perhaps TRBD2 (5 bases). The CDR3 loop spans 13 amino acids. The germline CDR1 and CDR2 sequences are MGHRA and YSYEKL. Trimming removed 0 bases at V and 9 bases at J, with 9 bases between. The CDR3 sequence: CASSQEARGEQFF. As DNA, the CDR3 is TGCGCCAGCAGCCAAGAGGCCCGGGGTGAGCAGTTCTTC.

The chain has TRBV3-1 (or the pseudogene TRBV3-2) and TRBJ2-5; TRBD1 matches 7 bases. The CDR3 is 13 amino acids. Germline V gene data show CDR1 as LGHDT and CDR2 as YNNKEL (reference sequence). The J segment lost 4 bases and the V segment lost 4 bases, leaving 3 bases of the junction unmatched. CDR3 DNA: TGTGCCAGCAGCCGACAGGGATCAGAGACCCAGTACTTC. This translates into CASSRQGSETQYF.

CDR3 sequence reads: CASSLKAGSSGAPYEQYV. The CDR3 region has the DNA TGTGCCAGCAGTTTAAAGGCAGGGTCAAGCGGGGCTCCCTACGAGCAGTACGTC. The V call is TRBV27, the J call TRBJ2-7; 7 bases agree with TRBD2. This CDR3 contains 18 residues. J was trimmed by 2 bases and V by 2 bases; bases with no gene match: 15. CDR1 and CDR2 (germline): MNHEY, SMNVEV (reference sequence).

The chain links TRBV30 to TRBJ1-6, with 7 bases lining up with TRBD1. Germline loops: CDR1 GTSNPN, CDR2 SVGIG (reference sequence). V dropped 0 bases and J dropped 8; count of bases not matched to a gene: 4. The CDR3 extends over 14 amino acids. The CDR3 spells CAWSVSDRDSPLHF. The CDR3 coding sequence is TGTGCCTGGAGTGTATCCGACAGGGATTCACCCCTCCACTTT. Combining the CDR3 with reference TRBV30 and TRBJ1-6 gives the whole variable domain SQTIHQWPATLVQPVGSPLSLECTVEGTSNPNLYWYRQAAGRGLQLLFYSVGIGQISSEVPQNLSASRPQDRQFILSSKKLLLSDSGFYLCAWSVSDRDSPLHFGNGTRLTVT.

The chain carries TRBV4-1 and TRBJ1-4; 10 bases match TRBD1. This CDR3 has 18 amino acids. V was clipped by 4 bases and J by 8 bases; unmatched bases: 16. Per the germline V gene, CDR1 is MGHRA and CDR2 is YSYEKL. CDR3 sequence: CASSPGGGQGPREEKLFF. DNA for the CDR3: TGCGCCAGCAGCCCTGGGGGGGGACAGGGGCCCCGGGAAGAAAAACTGTTTTTT.

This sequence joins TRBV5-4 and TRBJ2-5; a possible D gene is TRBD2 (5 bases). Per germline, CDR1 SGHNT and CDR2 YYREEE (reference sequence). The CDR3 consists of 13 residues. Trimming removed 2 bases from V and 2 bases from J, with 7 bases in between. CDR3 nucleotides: TGTGCCAGCAGCTTCCGGGGACAAGAGACCCAGTACTTC. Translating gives CASSFRGQETQYF. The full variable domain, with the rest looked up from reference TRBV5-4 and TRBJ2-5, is ETGVTQSPTHLIKTRGQQVTLRCSSQSGHNTVSWYQQALGQGPQFIFQYYREEENGRGNFPPRFSGLQFPNYSSELNVNALELDDSALYLCASSFRGQETQYFGPGTRLLVL.

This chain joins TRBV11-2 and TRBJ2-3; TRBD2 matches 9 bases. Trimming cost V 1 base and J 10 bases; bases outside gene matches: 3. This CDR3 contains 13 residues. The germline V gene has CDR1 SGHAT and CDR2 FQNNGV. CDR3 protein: CASSLGAGGPQYF. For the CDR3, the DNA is TGTGCCAGCAGCTTAGGTGCGGGGGGGCCGCAGTATTTT.

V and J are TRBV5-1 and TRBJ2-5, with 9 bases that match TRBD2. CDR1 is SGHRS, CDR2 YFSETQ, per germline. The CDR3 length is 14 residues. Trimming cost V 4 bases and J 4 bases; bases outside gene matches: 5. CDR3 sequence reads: CASSRGLALETQYF. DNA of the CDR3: TGCGCCAGCAGCAGGGGACTAGCTTTAGAGACCCAGTACTTC.

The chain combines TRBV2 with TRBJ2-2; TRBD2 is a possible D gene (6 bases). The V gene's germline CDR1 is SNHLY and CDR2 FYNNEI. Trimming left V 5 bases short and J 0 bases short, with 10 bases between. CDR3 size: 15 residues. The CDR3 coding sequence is TGTGCCAGCAGTTCCGGGACTCCGAACACCGGGGAGCTGTTTTTT. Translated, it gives CASSSGTPNTGELFF.

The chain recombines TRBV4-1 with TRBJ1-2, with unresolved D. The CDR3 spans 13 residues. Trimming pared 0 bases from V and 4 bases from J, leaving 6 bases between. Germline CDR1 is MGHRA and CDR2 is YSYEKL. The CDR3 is CASSQDRLYGYTF. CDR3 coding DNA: TGCGCCAGCAGCCAAGATCGACTCTATGGCTACACCTTC.

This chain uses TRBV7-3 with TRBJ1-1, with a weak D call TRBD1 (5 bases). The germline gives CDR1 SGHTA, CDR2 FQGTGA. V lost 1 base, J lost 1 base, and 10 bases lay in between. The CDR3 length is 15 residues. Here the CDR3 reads CASSLISQGNTEAFF. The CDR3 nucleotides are TGTGCCAGCAGCTTAATCAGTCAGGGGAACACTGAAGCTTTCTTT.

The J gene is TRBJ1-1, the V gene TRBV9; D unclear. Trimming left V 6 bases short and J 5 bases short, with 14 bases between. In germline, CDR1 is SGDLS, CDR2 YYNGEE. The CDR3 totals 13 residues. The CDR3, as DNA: TGTGCCAGCAACTCGGGAAGCGGAACTGAAGCTTTCTTT. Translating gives CASNSGSGTEAFF. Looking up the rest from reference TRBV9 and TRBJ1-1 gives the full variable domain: DSGVTQTPKHLITATGQRVTLRCSPRSGDLSVYWYQQSLDQGLQFLIQYYNGEERAKGNILERFSAQQFPDLHSELNLSSLELGDSALYFCASNSGSGTEAFFGQGTRLTVV.

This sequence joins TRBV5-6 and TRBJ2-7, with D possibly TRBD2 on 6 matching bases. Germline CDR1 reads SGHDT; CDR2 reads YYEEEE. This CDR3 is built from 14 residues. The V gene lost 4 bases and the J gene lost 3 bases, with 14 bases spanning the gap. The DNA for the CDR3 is TGTGCCAGCAGCCCCCTGAGTAGCGGCTACGAGCAGTACGTC. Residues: CASSPLSSGYEQYV.